This is a list of T cell receptor beta chains from one sample in a study of blood T cells in healthy people across ages. A single record per CDR3 protein comes from TCRdb applying MiXCR to the 5' RACE reads. The data contain more than 650,000 distinct CDR3 sequences, roughly 53% of them singletons. The specimen sequenced was blood. Receptors were obtained from a man aged 80 or over in good health. Each CDR3 is given with its conserved first and last residue. D genes are given only for firm matches. Only part of the rows carry a size: once, few, many, or a class if the clone is expanded.

d_call clone_size j_call v_call cdr3_nt cdr3_aa
NA NA TRBJ1-2 TRBV12-3/TRBV12-4 TGTGCCAGCAACCCCACCACAGGGTATGGCTACACCTTC CASNPTTGYGYTF
NA NA TRBJ2-1 TRBV5-1 TGCGCCAGCAGCTTGCGGGGAAGACCCTACAATGAGCAGTTCTTC CASSLRGRPYNEQFF
TRBD2 many TRBJ2-3 TRBV10-3 TGTGCCATCAGTGAGTGGGGCGGGAGCGGGCACAGATACGCGTATTTT CAISEWGGSGHRYAYF
TRBD1 NA TRBJ2-2 TRBV27 TGTGCCAGCAGTTTATGGGGACAGGGGAACACCGGGGAGCTGTTTTTT CASSLWGQGNTGELFF
NA few TRBJ1-1 TRBV6-1 TGTGCCAGCAGTGAACAAGGACAGCAGAACACTGAAGCTTTCTTT CASSEQGQQNTEAFF
NA few TRBJ1-2 TRBV12-5 TGTGCTAGTGGTTTCGGGCAGGGATTTTCTAACTATGGCTACACCTTC CASGFGQGFSNYGYTF
NA NA TRBJ2-1 TRBV6-4 TGTGCCAGCAGCCGGGAGTTGGATTACAATGAGCAGTTCTTC CASSRELDYNEQFF
NA NA TRBJ2-1 TRBV15 TGTGCCACCAGCAGAGACTCCCGCCCAGGGACTGGGGGCTATAAGCAGTTCTTC CATSRDSRPGTGGYKQFF
TRBD2 NA TRBJ2-3 TRBV20-1 TGTAGTGCTAGGGCTAGCGGGTCAGATACGCAGTATTTT CSARASGSDTQYF
NA many TRBJ2-5 TRBV28 TGTGCCAGCAGTTTCTTGGGGCGGGCCCAAGAGACCCAGTACTTC CASSFLGRAQETQYF
NA NA TRBJ2-5 TRBV7-9 TGTGCCAGCAGCTTATTAGCGGACAATGAGCAGTACTTC CASSLLADNEQYF
TRBD2 NA TRBJ2-1 TRBV20-1 TGCAGTGCTAGCCCAAGGGGGAGCGGGAGCTACAATGAGCAGTTCTTC CSASPRGSGSYNEQFF
NA NA TRBJ2-1 TRBV29-1 TGCAGCGTGGACCACTACAATGAGCAGTTCTTC CSVDHYNEQFF
TRBD2 NA TRBJ2-1 TRBV7-8 TGTGCCAGCAGCCCGCTTGCTAGCGGGAATAGCAATGAGCAGTTCTTC CASSPLASGNSNEQFF
NA NA TRBJ1-4 TRBV2 TGTGCCAGCCTACAATATACGCGTGAAAAACTGTTTTTT CASLQYTREKLFF
TRBD1 NA TRBJ1-2 TRBV6-6 TGTGCCAGCAGTTCCCCGGGACAGGGTCGGGGCTACACCTTC CASSSPGQGRGYTF
NA NA TRBJ1-1 TRBV29-1 TGCAGCGTTGGGAGCCAGAACACTGAAGCTTTCTTT CSVGSQNTEAFF
TRBD1 NA TRBJ2-7 TRBV20-1 TGCAGTGCTAGAGACCGCCTACAGGGGACGGTTTACGAGCAGTACTTC CSARDRLQGTVYEQYF
NA NA TRBJ1-2 TRBV28 TGTGCCAGCAGTTCGGGGGGAGTGCGGGGCTACACCTTC CASSSGGVRGYTF
NA NA TRBJ1-5 TRBV18 TGTGCCAGCTCACCAGTTAATGATCAGCCCCAGCATTTT CASSPVNDQPQHF
NA few TRBJ1-2 TRBV27 TGTGCCAGCAGTTTAGATCACGCTTCTGTCTCCTATGGCTACACCTTC CASSLDHASVSYGYTF
TRBD1 NA TRBJ2-7 TRBV4-2 TGTGCCAGCAGCAGACGGACAGGGGACGCCTCCTACGAGCAGTACTTC CASSRRTGDASYEQYF
TRBD1 NA TRBJ1-4 TRBV3-1 TGTGCCAGCAGCCCGGGACAGGGCTTCGAAAAACTGTTTTTT CASSPGQGFEKLFF
NA NA TRBJ1-1 TRBV6-1 TGTGCCTTAAGGGAAGGGAACACTGAAGCTTTCTTT CALREGNTEAFF
NA NA TRBJ1-4 TRBV29-1 TGCAGCGCGTTCAGATCAACTAATGAAAAACTGTTTTTT CSAFRSTNEKLFF
TRBD2 NA TRBJ2-1 TRBV20-1 TGCAGTGCTAGAGAAACGGGAGGCTCCTACAATGAGCAGTTCTTC CSARETGGSYNEQFF
TRBD2 NA TRBJ2-7 TRBV28 TGTGCCAGCAGCTCACCCGGGTGGGGACTAGCCTACGAGCAGTACTTC CASSSPGWGLAYEQYF
NA NA TRBJ2-7 TRBV2 TGTGCCACCGACGGCGGTCCCTCCTACGAGCAGTACTTC CATDGGPSYEQYF
NA NA TRBJ2-1 TRBV7-2 TGTGCCAGCAGCCCGAATCCCACACAGGTGACCTACAATGGGCAGTTCTTC CASSPNPTQVTYNGQFF
NA NA TRBJ2-1 TRBV7-2 TGTGCCAGCAGCTTAGTCGGTCAGGGTGACCGCAATGAGCAGTTCTTC CASSLVGQGDRNEQFF
NA NA TRBJ1-4 TRBV20-1 TGCAGTGCTAGGCACAGGACAGATGAAAAACTGTTTTTT CSARHRTDEKLFF
TRBD1 NA TRBJ2-5 TRBV5-1 TGCGCCAGCAGCAAAAGGGACAGGGGGCTGGAGACCCAGTACTTC CASSKRDRGLETQYF
NA NA TRBJ1-1 TRBV20-1 TGCAGTGCTCGTAACTTTTGGGACACATCTGGCACTGAAGCTTTCTTT CSARNFWDTSGTEAFF
NA few TRBJ2-7 TRBV20-1 TGCAGTGCTAGAGGAGCCGGGAGCTACTACGAGCAGTACTTC CSARGAGSYYEQYF
NA few TRBJ2-3 TRBV7-7 TGTGCTAGCAGCTTAGGAGGGGGACGCGCAGATACGCAGTATTTT CASSLGGGRADTQYF
NA once TRBJ2-4 TRBV7-2 TGTGCCAGCAGCACATCAGGACGTCTAGCCAAAAACATTCAGTACTTC CASSTSGRLAKNIQYF
NA NA TRBJ2-1 TRBV27 TGTGCCAGCAGTACCACAGCTTACAATGAGCAGTTCTTC CASSTTAYNEQFF